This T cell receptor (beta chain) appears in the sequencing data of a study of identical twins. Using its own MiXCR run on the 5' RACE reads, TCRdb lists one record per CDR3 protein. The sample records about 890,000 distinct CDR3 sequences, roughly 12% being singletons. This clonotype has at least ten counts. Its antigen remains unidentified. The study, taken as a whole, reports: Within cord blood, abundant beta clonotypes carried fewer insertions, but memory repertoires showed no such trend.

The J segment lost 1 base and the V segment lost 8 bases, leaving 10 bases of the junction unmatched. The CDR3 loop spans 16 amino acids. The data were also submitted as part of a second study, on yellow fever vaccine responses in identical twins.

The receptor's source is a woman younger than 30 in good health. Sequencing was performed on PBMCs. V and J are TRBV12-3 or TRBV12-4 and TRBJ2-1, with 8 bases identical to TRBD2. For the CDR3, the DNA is TGTGCCAGCGGGCGAGCGGGAGCCAAATCCTACAATGAGCAGTTCTTC. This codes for CASGRAGAKSYNEQFF.